The 30 T cell receptor beta chains below all came from one sample that was sequenced in a study of Graves' ophthalmopathy and Graves' hyperthyroidism. Amplification from RNA transcripts yielded the TCR beta CDR3 regions. The first round was an RT-PCR with HTBI primers, and the second round was a multiplex PCR. Using its own MiXCR run on the multiplex PCR reads, TCRdb lists one record per CDR3 protein. Among about 600,000 distinct CDR3 sequences listed, under 45% were seen once. Sequencing used peripheral blood or thyroid tissue (not recorded which). These receptors came from an adult man with Graves' hyperthyroidism.

The chain links TRBV7-8 to TRBJ2-7; D perhaps matches TRBD1 (5 bases). V was trimmed by 3 bases and J by 4 bases, leaving 10 bases between them. CDR1 SGHVS and CDR2 FQNEAQ come from the germline V gene. The CDR3 sequence is 13 residues long. This chain's CDR3 is CASSLSDIYEQYF. The CDR3 DNA reads as TGTGCCAGCAGCTTGTCGGACATTTACGAGCAGTACTTC.

This chain joins TRBV29-1 and TRBJ1-1, with D tentatively TRBD1 (5 bases). Germline lookup yields CDR1 SQVTM and CDR2 ANQGSEA. The CDR3 runs 12 residues. Here the CDR3 reads CSWGRVNTEAFF. The DNA for the CDR3 is TGCAGTTGGGGCAGGGTGAACACTGAAGCTTTCTTT.

V gene TRBV29-1 combines with J gene TRBJ2-5; 9 positions match TRBD1. In germline, CDR1 is SQVTM, CDR2 ANQGSEA. This CDR3 is built from 14 residues. V lost 5 bases to trimming and J lost 7 bases; unmatched junction nucleotides: 11. This CDR3 is CSVFGTGTSATQYF. The CDR3 DNA reads TGCAGCGTTTTTGGGACAGGGACATCCGCGACCCAGTACTTC.

This chain uses TRBV19 with TRBJ2-6; perhaps TRBD1 as D (5 bases). Trimming took 11 bases from V and 1 from J, leaving 21 bases between them. The CDR3 has 17 amino acids. Germline V CDR1 and CDR2: LNHDA, SQIVND (reference sequence). This chain's CDR3 is CAWSKGRARSGANVLTF. The CDR3 DNA is TGTGCCTGGAGTAAGGGCAGGGCGAGGTCTGGGGCCAACGTCCTGACTTTC.

This clonotype came up many times. The J gene is TRBJ2-7, the V gene TRBV7-9, with D perhaps matching TRBD2 (6 bases). The CDR3 is 14 residues long. Germline loops: CDR1 SEHNR, CDR2 FQNEAQ (reference sequence). Trimming left V 3 bases short and J 0 bases short, with 9 bases between. This CDR3 is CASSFRESSYEQYF. The CDR3, as DNA: TGTGCCAGCAGCTTTCGGGAGAGCTCCTACGAGCAGTACTTC. The entire variable domain, with the rest obtained from reference TRBV7-9 and TRBJ2-7, is as follows: DTGVSQNPRHKITKRGQNVTFRCDPISEHNRLYWYRQTLGQGPEFLTYFQNEAQLEKSRLLSDRFSAERPKGSFSTLEIQRTEQGDSAMYLCASSFRESSYEQYFGPGTRLTVT.

The gene calls are TRBV7-9 and TRBJ2-2; TRBD2 aligns across 7 bases. The CDR3 runs 17 residues. V gave up 6 bases and J gave up 0 bases; unmatched junction bases: 10. Germline CDR1 SEHNR, CDR2 FQNEAQ (reference sequence). As DNA, the CDR3 is TGTGCCAGCAGGCCGGGGGGTACTACCTCGAACACCGGGGAGCTGTTTTTT. It yields the protein CASRPGGTTSNTGELFF.

On this clonotype itself: The CDR3 end shows no conserved phenylalanine or tryptophan, and so a read error is likely. It is unclear where the CDR3 begins or ends on the DNA, so no DNA is shown, and the CDR3 is as TCRdb lists it. This chain links TRBV24-1 with TRBJ1-1. The germline CDR1 and CDR2 sequences are KGHDR and SFDVKD. A total of 8 residues make up the CDR3, ends included. CDR3: CATSGGPS.

The chain has TRBV7-6 and TRBJ2-5; TRBD2 matches at 8 bases. The V segment lost 1 base and the J segment 1 base; nucleotides outside the gene matches: 8. This CDR3 has 17 amino acids. Germline CDR1 reads SGHVS; CDR2 reads FNYEAQ. The CDR3 sequence is CASSLGSAGAFQETQYF. CDR3 nucleotides: TGTGCCAGCAGCTTAGGGTCAGCGGGGGCCTTCCAAGAGACCCAGTACTTC.

This clonotype occurred many times. J is TRBJ2-7 and V is TRBV14; TRBD2 is a possible D gene (5 bases). V was cut by 5 bases and J by 4 bases, with 12 bases left in between. The germline V gene has CDR1 SGHDN and CDR2 FVKESK. The CDR3 contains 13 residues. The CDR3 DNA reads TGTGCCAGCAGCGAACTAGAGTGGTACGAGCAGTACTTC. This gives the protein CASSELEWYEQYF. The variable domain in full, completed from reference TRBV14 and TRBJ2-7, reads EAGVTQFPSHSVIEKGQTVTLRCDPISGHDNLYWYRRVMGKEIKFLLHFVKESKQDESGMPNNRFLAERTGGTYSTLKVQPAELEDSGVYFCASSELEWYEQYFGPGTRLTVT.

The chain carries TRBV4-1 and TRBJ1-2, with D maybe TRBD1 (5 bases). Trimming took 1 base from V and 1 from J, leaving 13 bases between them. There are 16 residues in the CDR3. Germline V gives CDR1 MGHRA, CDR2 YSYEKL. DNA for the CDR3: TGCGCCAGCAGCCAAGGCCCGGGGCTCCTTAACTATGGCTACACCTTC. It is translated as CASSQGPGLLNYGYTF.

With regard to this clonotype: This may stem from a read error, because a much larger clone lies one nucleotide away. The J gene is TRBJ2-6, the V gene TRBV2, with 11 bases identical to TRBD1. Germline V gene data show CDR1 as SNHLY and CDR2 as FYNNEI. The CDR3 is made up of 17 amino acids. Germline trimming cut 6 bases from V and 0 bases from J; bases unmatched to any gene: 4. The CDR3 DNA follows: TGTGCCAGCAGAACCGGGACAGGGGGCTCTGGGGCCAACGTCCTGACTTTC. This sequence encodes CASRTGTGGSGANVLTF.

Turning to this clonotype: No conserved phenylalanine or tryptophan ends this CDR3, so it is likely a read error. This chain connects TRBV20-1 to TRBJ1-1, with D perhaps matching TRBD1 (6 bases). With 3 bases removed from V and 1 base from J, the gap between germline ends came to 12 bases. The CDR3 totals 14 residues. Germline CDR1 is DFQATT and CDR2 is SNEGSKA (reference sequence). CDR3 in DNA: TGCAGTGCTAGGGAAGGGGGTTCGAACACTGAAGCTTTCCTT. This codes for CSAREGGSNTEAFL.

This clonotype was seen ten or more times. This chain uses TRBV7-9 with TRBJ1-2, with D maybe TRBD1 (5 bases). There are 14 residues in the CDR3. The V gene's germline CDR1 is SEHNR and CDR2 FQNEAQ (reference sequence). The V gene lost 1 base and the J gene lost 0 bases, with 6 bases spanning the gap. The chain's CDR3 is CASSLGQPNYGYTF. DNA for the CDR3: TGTGCCAGCAGCTTAGGACAGCCTAACTATGGCTACACCTTC.

This clonotype has a count of ten or more. The gene calls are TRBV4-1 and TRBJ2-7; the D gene is possibly TRBD1 (6 bases). Germline CDR1 reads MGHRA; CDR2 reads YSYEKL. V dropped 3 bases and J dropped 7 bases, with 13 bases sitting between them. This CDR3 has 13 amino acids. The CDR3 loop reads CASSQAGTTEQYF. The DNA of the CDR3 is TGCGCCAGCAGCCAGGCCGGGACAACAGAGCAGTACTTC.

The chain recombines TRBV29-1 with TRBJ2-7; maybe TRBD1 (6 bases). CDR3 length: 12 amino acids. The ends were cut back, 8 bases at V and 4 bases at J, with 15 bases in the middle. Germline V gives CDR1 SQVTM, CDR2 ANQGSEA. CDR3 sequence: CSLGHGPYEQYF. CDR3 coding DNA: TGCAGCTTGGGACACGGACCTTACGAGCAGTACTTC.

Many counts were recorded for this clonotype. The chain links TRBV15 to TRBJ1-3, with unresolved D. The CDR3 totals 12 residues. V shed 1 base and J shed 4 bases, with 2 bases lying between them. CDR1 and CDR2 from the germline V gene are LNHNV and YYDKDF (reference sequence). The CDR3 region is CATSRAGNTIYF. CDR3 bases: TGTGCCACCAGCAGAGCCGGAAACACCATATATTTT.

The table lists this clonotype with many counts. The chain recombines TRBV29-1 with TRBJ2-7; 9 bases map to TRBD1. Germline V gene sequence: CDR1 SQVTM, CDR2 ANQGSEA. The CDR3 has 14 residues. Trimming removed 7 bases from V and 2 bases from J; junction bases left unmatched: 9. Here the CDR3 DNA reads TGCAGCGGGATACCGGGACAGGGAGCCTACGAGCAGTACTTC. Translated, it gives CSGIPGQGAYEQYF.

The V call is TRBV6-5, the J call TRBJ1-5; 9 bases match TRBD1. The CDR3 runs to 16 residues. Germline lookup yields CDR1 MNHEY and CDR2 SVGAGI. V was clipped by 8 bases and J by 6 bases; unmatched bases: 14. The DNA for the CDR3 is TGTGCCAGCCAAGCGGGAGGGACAGGGAATATTCAGCCCCAGCATTTT. It specifies CASQAGGTGNIQPQHF.

A word on this clonotype: This clone may be a read error of a much larger clone one base away. This chain connects TRBV9 to TRBJ2-2; the match to TRBD2 covers 8 bases. In germline, CDR1 is SGDLS, CDR2 YYNGEE. The CDR3 loop spans 16 amino acids. This CDR3 reads CASSFTAGEGTGELSF. The CDR3 coding sequence is TGTGCCAGCAGCTTCACAGCGGGAGAGGGGACCGGGGAGCTGTCTTTT.

This chain connects TRBV24-1 to TRBJ1-2, with D possibly matching TRBD1 (5 bases). The CDR3 spans 14 residues. Germline V gives CDR1 KGHDR, CDR2 SFDVKD. With 2 bases removed from V and 5 bases from J, the gap between germline ends came to 11 bases. CDR3 sequence reads: CATSDWGRLYGYTF. The CDR3 bases are TGTGCCACCAGTGATTGGGGCAGATTGTATGGCTACACCTTC.

There are a few counts of this clonotype. V gene TRBV7-9 combines with J gene TRBJ2-5; 11 nucleotides align to TRBD1. The CDR3 loop spans 15 amino acids. The V gene's germline CDR1 is SEHNR and CDR2 FQNEAQ (reference sequence). The V and J ends lost 3 bases and 5 bases, in that order; junction bases with no gene match: 5. Written as DNA, the CDR3 is TGTGCCAGCAGCTTCCGGGACAGGGGGGGGGAGACCCAGTACTTC. It translates to CASSFRDRGGETQYF.

The chain couples TRBV14 to TRBJ2-2; no clear D. Trimming took 0 bases from V and 5 from J, leaving 10 bases between them. The CDR3 spans 15 residues. Germline lookup yields CDR1 SGHDN and CDR2 FVKESK. CDR3 in DNA: TGTGCCAGCAGCCAAGATTCCCGATATACCGGGGAGCTGTTTTTT. Its translation is CASSQDSRYTGELFF.

Many counts were recorded for this clonotype. The genes are TRBV13 and TRBJ1-3; no definite D call. In germline, CDR1 is PRHDT, CDR2 FYEKMQ (reference sequence). The CDR3 consists of 14 residues. V was pared by 1 base and J by 3 bases, with 7 bases between. CDR3 bases: TGTGCCAGCAGCTTAGATCAGAATGGAAACACCATATATTTT. It translates to CASSLDQNGNTIYF.

The V gene is TRBV15, the J gene TRBJ1-2; D not resolved. Trimming took off 3 bases at V and 7 bases at J, with 21 bases between the two ends. The CDR3 is 16 amino acids. Germline loops: CDR1 LNHNV, CDR2 YYDKDF (reference sequence). The CDR3 loop reads CATSSPGPDKVSGYTF. As DNA, the CDR3 is TGTGCCACCAGCAGCCCCGGGCCCGACAAGGTATCTGGCTACACCTTC.

This clonotype occurred many times. The genes are TRBV6-1 and TRBJ1-2; 7 bases line up with TRBD1. Germline CDR1 and CDR2: MNHNS and SASEGT. The CDR3 sequence is 16 residues long. V gave up 5 bases and J gave up 3 bases; unmatched junction bases: 12. CDR3 loop: CASSPRRGQRHYGYTF. DNA for the CDR3: TGTGCCAGCAGTCCCCGACGGGGACAGAGACACTATGGCTACACCTTC.

The chain has TRBV6-1 and TRBJ2-2; no reliable D call. This CDR3 is 13 amino acids long. V shed 6 bases and J shed 1 base, with 6 bases lying between them. In germline, CDR1 is MNHNS, CDR2 SASEGT. The CDR3 reads CASSNRNTGELFF. The CDR3 DNA reads as TGTGCCAGCAGCAACAGGAACACCGGGGAGCTGTTTTTT.

This clonotype has just a few counts. The chain joins TRBV3-1 to TRBJ2-5; no clear D. This CDR3 is built from 14 residues. Between the trimmed V and J ends, which lost 1 base and 4 bases, there was a span of 10 bases. Germline V gene data show CDR1 as LGHDT and CDR2 as YNNKEL (reference sequence). CDR3 sequence reads: CASSQVASLETQYF. The CDR3 region has the DNA TGTGCCAGCAGCCAAGTGGCTAGTTTAGAGACCCAGTACTTC.

This clonotype was recorded at least ten times. The V gene is TRBV5-8, the J gene TRBJ2-5, with TRBD1 matching 10 bases. This CDR3 region has 14 residues. In germline, CDR1 is SGHTS, CDR2 YDEGEE. V dropped 3 bases and J dropped 4; count of bases not matched to a gene: 3. The CDR3 sequence is CASSSTGGAETQYF. As DNA, the CDR3 is TGTGCCAGCAGCTCGACAGGGGGCGCAGAGACCCAGTACTTC.

The genes are TRBV4-1 and TRBJ1-2; 7 bases line up with TRBD1. Germline V gene sequence: CDR1 MGHRA, CDR2 YSYEKL. This CDR3 has 15 residues. With V trimmed by 3 bases and J by 4 bases, 8 bases remained unmatched. CDR3 sequence: CASSHQKGAGYGYTF. The CDR3 DNA reads as TGCGCCAGCAGCCACCAAAAGGGGGCGGGCTATGGCTACACCTTC.

This clonotype was detected ten times or more. The V call is TRBV12-5, the J call TRBJ2-5; TRBD2 matches at 10 bases. The V gene's germline CDR1 is LGHNT and CDR2 FRNRAP. The CDR3 is 14 residues long. V was pared by 6 bases and J by 1 base, with 2 bases of the junction left unmatched. The CDR3 nucleotides read TGTGCTAGTGGAAGACTAGCGGGCCAAGAGACCCAGTACTTC. It translates to CASGRLAGQETQYF.